This entry describes one T cell receptor (beta chain). Its antigen is not identified. V was pared by 2 bases and J by 1 base, with 9 bases between. The CDR3 is 15 residues long. Germline V gene data show CDR1 as SGHRS and CDR2 as YFSETQ. PCR involved 60 Vbeta and 13 Jbeta primers. Some clones are missing from TCRdb's copy, which holds only in-frame ones; the method was immunoSEQ multiplex PCR. Of 90,000 or so clones listed, roughly 80% are singletons. The sample is drawn from a study of cytomegalovirus exposure and HLA in healthy donors. Overall study results and limits: Later work found that TCR association rates differed between HLA loci; DRB1 had the most and HLA-C the fewest. One cluster of highly shared sequence variants probably arose as a sequencing artifact. V- and J-gene trimming of TCR beta was linked (in a later analysis) to a missense DCLRE1C variant.

The chain carries TRBV5-1 and TRBJ2-2, with D perhaps TRBD1 (5 bases). The sequencing sample was made of PBMCs. The origin of this receptor is a young man in good health and CMV-seropositive. CDR3: CASSFWGQNTGELFF. In DNA form, the CDR3 reads TGCGCCAGCAGCTTCTGGGGCCAGAACACCGGGGAGCTGTTTTTT.